The 14 T cell receptor beta chains in this list originate from one sample, sequenced in a study of blood T cells in healthy people across ages. A second PCR of about 6 to 12 cycles used a sample-barcoded 5' primer and a J-beta primer mix. From the 5' RACE reads, TCRdb called clonotypes with MiXCR, one entry per CDR3 protein. The sample yields about 770,000 distinct CDR3 sequences, roughly 44% seen once. What was sequenced was blood. Every receptor here comes from a man in his sixties in good health.

This chain links TRBV10-3 with TRBJ1-5; perhaps TRBD1 as D (6 bases). V was shortened by 11 bases and J by 5 bases, with 22 bases between the two germline ends. Looked up from germline, CDR1 is ENHRY and CDR2 is SYGVKD. The CDR3 runs 15 residues. The CDR3 sequence: CAAGSEGVGDQPQHF. CDR3 nucleotide sequence: TGTGCCGCCGGATCGGAGGGGGTTGGCGATCAGCCCCAGCATTTT.

This clonotype was detected once. The rearrangement links TRBV12-5 to TRBJ2-6; D gene ambiguous. The ends were cut back, 3 bases at V and 3 bases at J, with 0 bases in the middle. Germline lookup yields CDR1 LGHNT and CDR2 FRNRAP. This CDR3 contains 12 residues. The CDR3 protein is CASGFGANVLTF. In DNA form, the CDR3 reads TGTGCTAGTGGTTTTGGGGCCAACGTCCTGACTTTC.

The sample holds one count of this clonotype. This rearrangement joins TRBV10-3 to TRBJ1-6; D is undetermined. The V end was cut by 10 bases, the J end by 6 bases, with 19 bases between. The CDR3 has 15 amino acids. Germline V gives CDR1 ENHRY, CDR2 SYGVKD. This CDR3 is CATAKAGASNSPLHF. CDR3 DNA sequence: TGTGCCACGGCTAAGGCGGGCGCGTCTAATTCACCCCTCCACTTT.

The chain uses TRBV20-1 and TRBJ1-5; D unresolved. This CDR3 comprises 14 residues. Trimming removed 4 bases from V and 0 bases from J, with 10 bases in between. CDR1 DFQATT and CDR2 SNEGSKA come from the germline V gene (reference sequence). In nucleotides, the CDR3 is TGCAGTGCTACCCCCCGGAGTAGCAATCAGCCCCAGCATTTT. Its translation: CSATPRSSNQPQHF.

This clonotype has a count of ten or more. The CDR3 region is CASRLSLGQGHEQYF. CDR3 in DNA: TGTGCCAGCAGACTGTCCCTCGGACAGGGCCACGAGCAGTACTTC. The rearrangement joins TRBV6-5 to TRBJ2-7; 8 bases map to TRBD1. Germline-derived CDR1 and CDR2 are MNHEY and SVGAGI. The junction had 12 bases not matched to a gene; V was cut back by 6 bases and J by 5 bases. CDR3 length: 15 residues.

The chain is built from TRBV29-1 and TRBJ1-5; weak D call: TRBD1 (5 bases). The CDR3 is 12 amino acids. Germline V gene data show CDR1 as SQVTM and CDR2 as ANQGSEA. V dropped 5 bases and J dropped 1 base, with 6 bases sitting between them. The CDR3: CSVRDSNQPQHF. The CDR3, as DNA: TGCAGCGTTAGGGACAGCAATCAGCCCCAGCATTTT.

The chain couples TRBV27 to TRBJ2-5, with 10 bases identical to TRBD2. Trimming took 5 bases from V and 2 from J; bases not matched to a gene: 11. This CDR3 comprises 17 residues. CDR1 is MNHEY, CDR2 SMNVEV, per germline (reference sequence). CDR3 DNA: TGTGCCAGCAGTATTCTAGCGGGGGCCGTCGTTCAAGAGACCCAGTACTTC. This translates into CASSILAGAVVQETQYF.

This clonotype occurred many times. This may be a read error: a much more frequent sequence differs by one nucleotide. The V gene is TRBV7-6, the J gene TRBJ2-7; D remains ambiguous. V was pared by 5 bases and J by 7 bases, with 15 bases between. Germline-derived CDR1 and CDR2 are SGHVS and FNYEAQ. CDR3 length: 13 amino acids. DNA for the CDR3: TGTGCCAGCAGCAGGTACACCTACAATGAGCAGTACTTC. Translation gives CASSRYTYNEQYF.

This chain uses TRBV6-2 or TRBV6-3 with TRBJ2-7; D possibly corresponds to TRBD1 (6 bases). The V gene's germline CDR1 is MNHEY and CDR2 SVGEGT. The CDR3 has 15 amino acids. Trimming took off 4 bases at V and 2 bases at J, with 15 bases between the two ends. For the CDR3, the DNA is TGTGCCAGCAGTTTCAGTGACAGGTTAGCCTACGAGCAGTACTTC. Encoded protein: CASSFSDRLAYEQYF.

The table lists this clonotype with a few counts. The chain links TRBV7-2 to TRBJ2-3, with 9 bases that match TRBD2. Germline trimming cut 5 bases from V and 6 bases from J; bases unmatched to any gene: 9. Germline V gene data show CDR1 as SGHTA and CDR2 as FQGNSA. The length of the CDR3 is 15 residues. CDR3 residues: CASSRSGGSLDTQYF. CDR3 nucleotide sequence: TGTGCCAGCAGCCGTAGCGGGGGTTCGTTGGATACGCAGTATTTT.

This clonotype has only a few counts. DNA for the CDR3: TGTGCCAGCAGCTCTGGCGCGTCCACCTACGAGCAGTACTTC. The encoded protein is CASSSGASTYEQYF. J is TRBJ2-7 and V is TRBV7-2; D ambiguous. This CDR3 is built from 14 residues. V was trimmed by 4 bases and J by 2 bases, leaving 12 bases between them. CDR1 SGHTA and CDR2 FQGNSA come from the germline V gene. The full variable domain, its missing parts supplied by reference TRBV7-2 and TRBJ2-7, is GAGVSQSPSNKVTEKGKDVELRCDPISGHTALYWYRQSLGQGLEFLIYFQGNSAPDKSGLPSDRFSAERTGGSVSTLTIQRTQQEDSAVYLCASSSGASTYEQYFGPGTRLTVT.

The chain joins TRBV7-2 to TRBJ1-5; D is uncertain. CDR1 is SGHTA, CDR2 FQGNSA, per germline. The CDR3 loop spans 14 amino acids. Trimming took 1 base from V and 4 from J, leaving 8 bases between them. The CDR3 is CASSLEWQNQPQHF. Here the CDR3 DNA reads TGTGCCAGCAGCTTAGAATGGCAGAATCAGCCCCAGCATTTT.

This clonotype has more than one count but fewer than ten. The rearrangement uses TRBV10-3 and TRBJ1-2; the match to TRBD1 covers 8 bases. The length of the CDR3 is 18 residues. CDR1 is ENHRY and CDR2 is SYGVKD in the germline V gene. V lost 0 bases, J lost 0 bases, and 9 bases stayed unmatched. CDR3 in DNA: TGTGCCATCAGTGAGTCCGGGACAGGCATTACCACTAACTATGGCTACACCTTC. Its protein is CAISESGTGITTNYGYTF.

V gene TRBV7-6 combines with J gene TRBJ2-7, with D tentatively TRBD2 (6 bases). This CDR3 has 14 amino acids. Trimming pared 1 base from V and 5 bases from J, leaving 12 bases between. Germline V gives CDR1 SGHVS, CDR2 FNYEAQ. CDR3 sequence (DNA): TGTGCCAGCAGCTTAGTACGGGGGTTCGACGAGCAGTACTTC. Translated: CASSLVRGFDEQYF.